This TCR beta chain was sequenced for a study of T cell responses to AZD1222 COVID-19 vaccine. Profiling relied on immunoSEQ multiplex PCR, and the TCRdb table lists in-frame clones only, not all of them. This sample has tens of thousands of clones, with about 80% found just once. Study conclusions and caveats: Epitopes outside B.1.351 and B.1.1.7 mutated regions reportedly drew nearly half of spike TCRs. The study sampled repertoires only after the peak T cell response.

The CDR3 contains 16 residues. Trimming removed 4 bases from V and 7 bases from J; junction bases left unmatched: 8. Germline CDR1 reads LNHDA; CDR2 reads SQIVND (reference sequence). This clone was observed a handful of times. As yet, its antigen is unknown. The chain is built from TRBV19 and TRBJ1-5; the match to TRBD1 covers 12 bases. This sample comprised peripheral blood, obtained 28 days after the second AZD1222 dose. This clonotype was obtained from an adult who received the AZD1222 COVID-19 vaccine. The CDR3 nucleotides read TGTGCCAGTAGTACGCTGGGACAGGGGGCCGGGCAGCCCCAGCATTTT. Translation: CASSTLGQGAGQPQHF.